Listed here are 26 T cell receptor beta chains from one sample, sequenced in a study of blood T cells in healthy people across ages. The second PCR ran about 6 to 12 cycles with a sample-barcoded 5' primer and J-beta primers. TCRdb fed the 5' RACE reads into MiXCR, producing one record per CDR3 protein. The sample contains roughly 640,000 distinct CDR3 sequences, approximately 30% of which appear only once. Input material: blood. The source of these receptors is an elderly woman in good health.

This clonotype appeared a few times. The V call is TRBV7-2, the J call TRBJ1-2, with 8 bases identical to TRBD1. CDR1 is SGHTA and CDR2 is FQGNSA in the germline V gene. The CDR3 is 17 amino acids. J was trimmed by 8 bases and V by 0 bases; bases with no gene match: 14. The DNA of the CDR3 is TGTGCCAGCAGCTTAGCGCGTAGAACAGGGGGTATTTACGGCTACACCTTC. The encoded protein is CASSLARRTGGIYGYTF.

This clonotype occurred a few times. This chain uses TRBV2 with TRBJ2-1; TRBD2 aligns across 8 bases. CDR3 size: 14 residues. CDR1 is SNHLY and CDR2 is FYNNEI in the germline V gene. The junction had 7 bases not matched to a gene; V was cut back by 3 bases and J by 9 bases. In DNA, the CDR3 is TGTGCCAGCAGTGATCGGGGGGGGCTCGGTGAGCAGTTCTTC. Its translation: CASSDRGGLGEQFF.

Many counts were recorded for this clonotype. CDR3 amino acids: CASSDTRGNGYTF. CDR3 coding DNA: TGTGCCAGCAGTGATACCAGGGGGAATGGCTACACCTTC. The chain links TRBV2 to TRBJ1-2; 7 bases are shared with TRBD1. With 3 bases clipped from V and 6 bases from J, the junction kept 4 bases outside the gene matches. The germline gives CDR1 SNHLY, CDR2 FYNNEI. This CDR3 is 13 amino acids long. Complete variable domain (other parts from reference TRBV2 and TRBJ1-2): EPEVTQTPSHQVTQMGQEVILRCVPISNHLYFYWYRQILGQKVEFLVSFYNNEISEKSEIFDDQFSVERPDGSNFTLKIRSTKLEDSAMYFCASSDTRGNGYTFGSGTRLTVV.

Comment on this clonotype: Possible read error: a much larger clone is one base away. Likely a read error: the CDR3 ends without its conserved phenylalanine or tryptophan. The chain employs TRBV6-6 and TRBJ2-5, with D possibly being TRBD2 (6 bases). The J call may be in error: the DNA end matches TRBJ2-7 better. Germline V gives CDR1 MNHNY, CDR2 SVGAGI (reference sequence). The CDR3 is 14 amino acids. CDR3 bases: TGTGCCAGCAGATACTCGCGGGGACCCTACGAGCAGTACTTG. Encoded protein: CASRYSRGPYEQYL.

V usage is TRBV10-2 and J usage is TRBJ1-5, with D possibly matching TRBD1 (6 bases). The germline V and J ends were trimmed by 6 bases and 2 bases, with 14 bases remaining between them. The CDR3 runs to 15 residues. Germline loops: CDR1 WSHSY, CDR2 SAAADI. The CDR3 is CASRPTGKGNQPQHF. CDR3 nucleotide sequence: TGCGCCAGCAGACCAACAGGGAAGGGCAATCAGCCCCAGCATTTT.

This clonotype was recorded many times. V and J are TRBV7-9 and TRBJ2-1; possibly TRBD1 for D (6 bases). V was trimmed by 0 bases and J by 10 bases, leaving 13 bases between them. The CDR3 length is 14 residues. The V gene's germline CDR1 is SEHNR and CDR2 FQNEAQ (reference sequence). The CDR3 loop reads CASSLAPDRGEQFF. The DNA of the CDR3 is TGTGCCAGCAGCTTAGCCCCGGACAGAGGCGAGCAGTTCTTC. Variable domain in full (rest from reference TRBV7-9 and TRBJ2-1): DTGVSQNPRHKITKRGQNVTFRCDPISEHNRLYWYRQTLGQGPEFLTYFQNEAQLEKSRLLSDRFSAERPKGSFSTLEIQRTEQGDSAMYLCASSLAPDRGEQFFGPGTRLTVL.

This clonotype occurred many times. CDR3 sequence (DNA): TGTGCCAGCAGTTTAGCCTCGGGGTCCTCTGAGCAGTTCTTC. Encoded protein: CASSLASGSSEQFF. The chain couples TRBV12-3 or TRBV12-4 to TRBJ2-1; possible D gene TRBD2, 5 bases. Trimming stripped 0 bases from V and 9 bases from J, with 12 bases between. This CDR3 is 14 amino acids long.

This clonotype was seen only a few times. CDR3 coding DNA: TGTGCCAGCAGCTTAAATGGACAGGGTCAGACTTTCTTT. Its protein product is CASSLNGQGQTFF. V usage is TRBV7-9 and J usage is TRBJ1-1; 8 bases agree with TRBD1. Germline V gene lookup returns CDR1 SEHNR and CDR2 FQNEAQ (reference sequence). With V trimmed by 2 bases and J by 12 bases, 8 bases remained unmatched. This CDR3 has 13 amino acids. The variable domain in full, completed from reference TRBV7-9 and TRBJ1-1, reads DTGVSQNPRHKITKRGQNVTFRCDPISEHNRLYWYRQTLGQGPEFLTYFQNEAQLEKSRLLSDRFSAERPKGSFSTLEIQRTEQGDSAMYLCASSLNGQGQTFFGQGTRLTVV.

This clonotype was detected ten times or more. This chain links TRBV5-1 with TRBJ2-7; the match to TRBD2 covers 13 bases. The J segment lost 8 bases and the V segment lost 4 bases, leaving 12 bases of the junction unmatched. The CDR3 is made up of 16 amino acids. In germline, CDR1 is SGHRS, CDR2 YFSETQ. CDR3 sequence reads: CASSAGLAGPPHQQYF. The CDR3 nucleotides read TGCGCCAGCAGCGCGGGACTAGCGGGGCCTCCACACCAGCAGTACTTC.

The rearrangement joins TRBV5-4 to TRBJ1-1; D might be TRBD1 (6 bases). This CDR3 comprises 14 residues. In germline, CDR1 is SGHNT, CDR2 YYREEE (reference sequence). The V end was cut by 3 bases, the J end by 6 bases, with 15 bases between. CDR3 loop: CASSSDRTKAEAFF. CDR3 DNA sequence: TGTGCCAGCAGCTCAGACAGGACCAAAGCTGAAGCTTTCTTT.

The gene calls are TRBV2 and TRBJ1-5; no definite D call. The CDR3 is 14 residues long. Trimming took off 2 bases at V and 0 bases at J, with 5 bases between the two ends. CDR1 and CDR2 from the germline V gene are SNHLY and FYNNEI. CDR3 region: CASSELYSNQPQHF. The DNA of the CDR3 is TGTGCCAGCAGTGAATTATATAGCAATCAGCCCCAGCATTTT.

The sample holds a few counts of this clonotype. The J gene is TRBJ1-4, the V gene TRBV5-5, with D perhaps TRBD1 (5 bases). V lost 2 bases, J lost 5 bases, and 16 bases lay in between. The CDR3 is 16 amino acids. From germline, CDR1 is SGHKS and CDR2 YYEKEE (reference sequence). CDR3 coding DNA: TGTGCCAGCAGCTTATACGCCGGGACGCAGAATGAAAAACTGTTTTTT. Protein sequence: CASSLYAGTQNEKLFF.

On this clonotype itself: A read error may be the cause here, since a much bigger clone is one base away. The rearrangement uses TRBV9 and TRBJ1-5; TRBD1 matches at 8 bases. Germline CDR1 SGDLS, CDR2 YYNGEE. The CDR3 is 14 amino acids. The CDR3 loop reads CAGSAGGAGQPQHF. The CDR3 nucleotides are TGTGCCGGCAGCGCAGGGGGCGCGGGTCAGCCCCAGCATTTT. The variable domain in full, completed from reference TRBV9 and TRBJ1-5, reads DSGVTQTPKHLITATGQRVTLRCSPRSGDLSVYWYQQSLDQGLQFLIQYYNGEERAKGNILERFSAQQFPDLHSELNLSSLELGDSALYFCAGSAGGAGQPQHFGDGTRLSIL.

This clonotype was observed at least ten times. The rearrangement links TRBV7-9 to TRBJ1-5; 9 bases align to TRBD1. The CDR3 covers 14 residues. From germline, CDR1 is SEHNR and CDR2 FQNEAQ (reference sequence). Germline trimming cut 4 bases from V and 6 bases from J; bases unmatched to any gene: 4. Here the CDR3 reads CASSSSDRGQPQHF. DNA for the CDR3: TGTGCCAGCAGCTCTTCGGACAGGGGTCAGCCCCAGCATTTT.

The chain combines TRBV7-2 with TRBJ1-3; D remains ambiguous. Deletions cut 0 bases from V and 2 bases from J, with 8 bases between. Germline CDR1 is SGHTA and CDR2 is FQGNSA. The length of the CDR3 is 15 residues. DNA for the CDR3: TGTGCCAGCAGCTTAGCATTAGGAACTGGAAACACCATATATTTT. Amino acid sequence: CASSLALGTGNTIYF.

The chain has TRBV20-1 and TRBJ1-3, with D maybe TRBD1 (6 bases). Trimming removed 0 bases from V and 0 bases from J, with 6 bases in between. Germline CDR1 and CDR2: DFQATT and SNEGSKA (reference sequence). The CDR3 totals 14 residues. CDR3 protein: CSAREQGSGNTIYF. The CDR3, as DNA: TGCAGTGCTAGAGAACAGGGCTCTGGAAACACCATATATTTT.

In its sample, this clonotype was seen many times. The V call is TRBV5-1, the J call TRBJ1-1, with D perhaps TRBD1 (5 bases). Trimming took 4 bases from V and 5 from J, leaving 21 bases between them. The CDR3 contains 16 residues. Germline V CDR1 and CDR2: SGHRS, YFSETQ. The CDR3 DNA reads as TGCGCCAGCAGCCTGGATGGGGCCAGGGCCTGGACTGAAGCTTTCTTT. Amino acid sequence: CASSLDGARAWTEAFF.

The sample holds many counts of this clonotype. The chain joins TRBV5-1 to TRBJ2-7; a weak D match, TRBD1 (7 bases). The germline gives CDR1 SGHRS, CDR2 YFSETQ. The germline V and J ends were trimmed by 0 bases and 3 bases, with 13 bases remaining between them. The CDR3 is made up of 15 amino acids. Written as DNA, the CDR3 is TGCGCCAGCAGCTTGGTTGCAGGGGGGAACTACGAGCAGTACTTC. Encoded protein: CASSLVAGGNYEQYF. The full variable domain, with the rest looked up from reference TRBV5-1 and TRBJ2-7, is KAGVTQTPRYLIKTRGQQVTLSCSPISGHRSVSWYQQTPGQGLQFLFEYFSETQRNKGNFPGRFSGRQFSNSRSEMNVSTLELGDSALYLCASSLVAGGNYEQYFGPGTRLTVT.

This clonotype was counted only a few times. A much larger clone differs from this one at a single base, so this may be a read error. The V and J genes are TRBV4-3 and TRBJ2-1; D possibly uses TRBD1 or TRBD2 (6 bases each). The better agreement between TRBJ2-7 and the DNA end casts doubt on the J call. This CDR3 is built from 17 residues. The germline V gene has CDR1 LGHNA and CDR2 YSLEER. CDR3 sequence reads: CASSQEGGGAPGNEQYF. The DNA of the CDR3 is TGCGCCAGCAGCCAAGAGGGGGGCGGGGCCCCGGGGAATGAGCAGTACTTC.

The V call is TRBV11-2, the J call TRBJ1-5; D may be TRBD1 (6 bases). With 2 bases removed from V and 2 bases from J, the gap between germline ends came to 31 bases. Germline V CDR1 and CDR2: SGHAT, FQNNGV. The CDR3 is 22 residues long. The CDR3 loop is CASSLIPLRGGSWRGGNQPQHF. DNA for the CDR3: TGTGCCAGCAGCTTAATACCCCTAAGAGGGGGGTCGTGGAGGGGGGGCAATCAGCCCCAGCATTTT.

There are many counts of this clonotype. The CDR3 is CASSQDGGLPYNEQFF. CDR3 DNA: TGTGCCAGCAGCCAAGATGGGGGGCTTCCCTACAATGAGCAGTTCTTC. The chain links TRBV3-1 to TRBJ2-1, with D possibly called TRBD1 or TRBD2 (6 bases each). The CDR3 is 16 amino acids. With 0 bases removed from V and 2 bases from J, the gap between germline ends came to 11 bases. CDR1 and CDR2 from the germline V gene are LGHDT and YNNKEL (reference sequence).

As regards this clonotype: At one end, the junction sequence differs from germline, possibly due to a read error. The gene calls are TRBV5-5 and TRBJ1-2; no clear D gene. Germline-derived CDR1 and CDR2 are SGHKS and YYEKEE (reference sequence). This CDR3 comprises 12 residues. CDR3 in DNA: TGTACCAGCAGCTTGGCCGATCCCGCCTACACCTTC. Protein: CTSSLADPAYTF.

This clonotype was counted at least ten times. This chain joins TRBV28 and TRBJ2-1; 9 nucleotides agree with TRBD1. Germline assignment: CDR1 MDHEN and CDR2 SYDVKM. This CDR3 has 15 amino acids. Trimming cost V 3 bases and J 5 bases; bases outside gene matches: 5. CDR3 in DNA: TGTGCCAGCAGTTTCTGGGGACAGGGTAACAATGAGCAGTTCTTC. It yields the protein CASSFWGQGNNEQFF.

Concerning this clonotype itself: A much larger clone differs by one base, so this may be a read error. This chain connects TRBV27 to TRBJ2-1, with a weak D call TRBD1 (6 bases). CDR3 length: 13 residues. Germline CDR1 is MNHEY and CDR2 is SMNVEV (reference sequence). V shed 5 bases and J shed 13 bases, with 18 bases lying between them. The CDR3 loop is CASSTGTQETQFF. Written as DNA, the CDR3 is TGTGCCAGCAGTACGGGGACACAAGAGACCCAGTTCTTC.

In this sample, this clonotype turned up many times. J is TRBJ2-1 and V is TRBV6-2 or TRBV6-3, with 10 nucleotides matching TRBD2. This CDR3 has 15 residues. V gave up 6 bases and J gave up 3 bases; unmatched junction bases: 5. Germline CDR1 is MNHEY and CDR2 is SVGEGT. The CDR3 reads CASRSLAGGYNEQFF. The CDR3 DNA reads as TGTGCCAGCAGGAGTTTAGCGGGGGGCTACAATGAGCAGTTCTTC.

About this clonotype itself: Being one base from a much bigger clone, this may be a read error. The chain links TRBV2 to TRBJ1-2, with 7 bases lining up with TRBD1. V lost 7 bases and J lost 0; bases outside the gene matches: 5. The CDR3 has 14 amino acids. Germline CDR1 is SNHLY and CDR2 is FYNNEI. The CDR3 nucleotides read TGTGCCAGCACCAGGGACAGAGCTAACTATGGCTACACCTTC. This gives the protein CASTRDRANYGYTF.